The clone carrying this T cell receptor beta chain was counted only a few times. This record comes from a study of blood T cell repertoires in COVID-19. The germline gives CDR1 SGDLS, CDR2 YYNGEE. Losses at the gene ends were 3 bases for V and 8 bases for J; bases not matched to a gene: 5. The CDR3 has 13 residues. Clones were read by immunoSEQ multiplex PCR, and TCRdb kept only the in-frame ones, dropping some. Among roughly 200,000 clones listed, around 85% were seen once. The specimen sequenced was PBMCs or T cells enriched from blood (not recorded which). The TCR was taken from a man aged 35-49 years who had recovered from COVID-19. The rearrangement uses TRBV9 and TRBJ1-2; 9 nucleotides align to TRBD1. This CDR3 reads CASSAGGTGGYTF. The DNA of the CDR3 is TGTGCCAGCAGCGCAGGGGGGACAGGGGGCTACACCTTC.